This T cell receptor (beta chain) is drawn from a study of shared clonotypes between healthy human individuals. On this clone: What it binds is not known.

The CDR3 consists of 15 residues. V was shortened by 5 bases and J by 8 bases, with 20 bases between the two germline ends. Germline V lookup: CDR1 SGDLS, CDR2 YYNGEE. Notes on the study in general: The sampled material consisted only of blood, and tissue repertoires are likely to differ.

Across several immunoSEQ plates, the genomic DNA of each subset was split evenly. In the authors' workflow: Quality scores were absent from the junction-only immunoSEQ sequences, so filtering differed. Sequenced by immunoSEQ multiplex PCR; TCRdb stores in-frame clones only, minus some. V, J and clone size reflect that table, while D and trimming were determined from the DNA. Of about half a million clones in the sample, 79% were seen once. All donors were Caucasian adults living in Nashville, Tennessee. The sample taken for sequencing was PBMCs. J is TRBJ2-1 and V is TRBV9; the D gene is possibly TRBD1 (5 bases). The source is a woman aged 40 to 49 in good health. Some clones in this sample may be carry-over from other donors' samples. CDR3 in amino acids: CASSPFVRGYDEQFF. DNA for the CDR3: TGTGCCAGCAGTCCCTTCGTAAGGGGATACGATGAGCAGTTCTTC. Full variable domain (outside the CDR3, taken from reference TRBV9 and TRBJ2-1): DSGVTQTPKHLITATGQRVTLRCSPRSGDLSVYWYQQSLDQGLQFLIQYYNGEERAKGNILERFSAQQFPDLHSELNLSSLELGDSALYFCASSPFVRGYDEQFFGPGTRLTVL.